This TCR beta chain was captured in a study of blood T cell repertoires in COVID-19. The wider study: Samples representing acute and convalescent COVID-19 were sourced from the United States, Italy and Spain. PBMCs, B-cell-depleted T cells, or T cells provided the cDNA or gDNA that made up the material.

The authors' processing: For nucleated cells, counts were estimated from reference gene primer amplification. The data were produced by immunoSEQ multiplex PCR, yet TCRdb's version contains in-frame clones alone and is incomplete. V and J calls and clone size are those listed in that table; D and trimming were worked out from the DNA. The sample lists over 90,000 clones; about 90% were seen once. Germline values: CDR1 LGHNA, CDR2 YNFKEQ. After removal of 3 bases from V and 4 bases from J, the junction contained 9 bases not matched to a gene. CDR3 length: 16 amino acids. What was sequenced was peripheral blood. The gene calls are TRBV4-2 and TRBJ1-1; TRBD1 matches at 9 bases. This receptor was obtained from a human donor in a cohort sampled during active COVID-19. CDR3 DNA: TGTGCCAGCAGCCACGCTACCGGACAGGGGCCCACTGAAGCTTTCTTT. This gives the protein CASSHATGQGPTEAFF.